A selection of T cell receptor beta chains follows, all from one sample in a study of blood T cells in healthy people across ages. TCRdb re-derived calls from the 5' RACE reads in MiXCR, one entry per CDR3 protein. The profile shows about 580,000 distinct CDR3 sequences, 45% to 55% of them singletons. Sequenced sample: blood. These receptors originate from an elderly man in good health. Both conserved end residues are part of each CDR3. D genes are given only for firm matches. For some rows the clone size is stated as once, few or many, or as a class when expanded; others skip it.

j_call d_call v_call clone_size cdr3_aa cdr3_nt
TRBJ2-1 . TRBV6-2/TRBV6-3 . CASSYSRLLQGGRKNEQFF TGTGCCAGCAGTTACTCGAGGCTGTTACAGGGAGGAAGGAAGAATGAGCAGTTCTTC
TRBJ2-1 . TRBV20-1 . CSALPLGPRGDEQFF TGCAGTGCCCTACCTCTCGGTCCAAGGGGAGATGAGCAGTTCTTC
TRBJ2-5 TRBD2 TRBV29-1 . CSVEGPGPSGLKETQYF TGCAGCGTTGAAGGACCCGGGCCTAGCGGTCTTAAAGAGACCCAGTACTTC
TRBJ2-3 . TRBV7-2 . CASNRPTWTDTQYF TGTGCCAGCAACAGACCGACTTGGACAGATACGCAGTATTTT
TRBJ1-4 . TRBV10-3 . CAIRPGEGTNEKLFF TGTGCCATCAGGCCAGGGGAAGGGACTAATGAAAAACTGTTTTTT
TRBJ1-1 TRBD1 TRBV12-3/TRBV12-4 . CASTRQGAKAFF TGTGCCAGCACACGACAGGGGGCAAAAGCTTTCTTT
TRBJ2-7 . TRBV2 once CASREGGQAYF TGTGCCAGCAGGGAGGGAGGACAGGCGTACTTC
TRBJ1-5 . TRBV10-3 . CAISGELSNQPQHF TGCGCCATCAGTGGGGAACTTAGCAATCAGCCCCAGCATTTT
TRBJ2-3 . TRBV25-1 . CARRDIGPDTQYF TGTGCCAGACGGGATATTGGACCAGATACGCAGTATTTT
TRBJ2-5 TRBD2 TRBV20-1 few CSARGLADMYQETQYF TGCAGTGCTAGAGGACTAGCGGATATGTACCAAGAGACCCAGTACTTC
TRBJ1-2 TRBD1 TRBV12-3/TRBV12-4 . CASSLATGGDYGYTF TGTGCCAGCAGTTTAGCCACAGGGGGGGACTATGGCTACACCTTC
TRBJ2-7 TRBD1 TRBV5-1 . CASSSGTGSQYEQYF TGCGCCAGCAGCTCGGGGACAGGGAGCCAATACGAGCAGTACTTC
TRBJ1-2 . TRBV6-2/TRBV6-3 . CASREGDRGYTF TGTGCCAGCAGGGAAGGGGATCGTGGCTACACCTTC
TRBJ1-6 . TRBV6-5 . CAGRPEGADNSPLHF TGTGCCGGCAGACCGGAGGGTGCCGATAATTCACCCCTCCACTTT
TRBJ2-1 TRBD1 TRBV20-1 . CSARSGTGLDEQFF TGCAGTGCTAGATCCGGGACAGGGTTGGATGAGCAGTTCTTC
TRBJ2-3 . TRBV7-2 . CASSLLSDTSTDTQYF TGTGCCAGCAGCTTGCTATCGGACACGAGCACAGATACGCAGTATTTT
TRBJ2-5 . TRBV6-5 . CASSHGGGDQETQYF TGTGCCAGCAGTCACGGGGGAGGCGACCAAGAGACCCAGTACTTC
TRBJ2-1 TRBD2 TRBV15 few CATSRLGLAGALEQFF TGTGCCACCAGCAGATTGGGACTAGCGGGAGCCCTTGAGCAGTTCTTC
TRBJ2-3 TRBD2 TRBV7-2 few CACSLSSGGPDTQYF TGTGCCTGCAGCTTATCTAGCGGGGGTCCAGATACGCAGTATTTT
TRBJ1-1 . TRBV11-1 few CASSLQDQNTEAFF TGTGCCAGCAGCTTACAAGACCAGAACACTGAAGCTTTCTTT
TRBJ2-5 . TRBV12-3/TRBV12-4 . CASSLKRIEETQYF TGTGCCAGCAGTTTAAAGAGGATCGAAGAGACCCAGTACTTC
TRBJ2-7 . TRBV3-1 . CASSQNIYEQYF TGTGCCAGCAGCCAAAACATCTACGAGCAGTACTTC
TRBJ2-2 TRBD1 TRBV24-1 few CATSDSTGADTGELFF TGTGCCACCAGTGACTCAACAGGGGCCGACACCGGGGAGCTGTTTTTT
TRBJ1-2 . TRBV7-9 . CASSKGATTHSRGYTF TGTGCCAGCAGCAAAGGGGCAACTACCCATTCCCGTGGCTACACCTTC
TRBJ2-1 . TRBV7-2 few CASSPFGGGTYNEQFF TGTGCCAGCAGCCCGTTTGGGGGAGGAACCTACAATGAGCAGTTCTTC
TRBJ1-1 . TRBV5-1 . CASSLGRGEYTEAFF TGCGCCAGCAGCTTGGGACGGGGCGAGTACACTGAAGCTTTCTTT
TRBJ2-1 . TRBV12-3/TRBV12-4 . CASRIRALIHNEQFF TGTGCCAGCAGGATTAGGGCGTTAATTCACAATGAGCAGTTCTTC
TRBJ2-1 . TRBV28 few CASEGQGTYNEQFF TGTGCCAGCGAGGGCCAGGGGACCTACAATGAGCAGTTCTTC
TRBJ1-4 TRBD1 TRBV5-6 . CASSFTGTGKLFF TGTGCCAGCAGCTTTACCGGGACAGGCAAACTGTTTTTT
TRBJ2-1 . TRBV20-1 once CSASPPPAGRRVGQFF TGCAGTGCTAGCCCTCCTCCGGCGGGGCGAAGGGTGGGGCAGTTCTTC
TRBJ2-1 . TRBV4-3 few CASSQDPGLGAYNEQFF TGCGCCAGCAGCCAAGACCCAGGACTGGGGGCTTACAATGAGCAGTTCTTC